This T cell receptor (beta chain) came from a study of neurological immune-mediated disorders. Trimming took 0 bases from V and 3 from J, leaving 9 bases between them. The germline V gene has CDR1 ENHRY and CDR2 SYGVKD. There are 14 residues in the CDR3. Around 900,000 sorted CD4+ or CD8+ T cells made each library. Study-wide points: The absence of shared CDR3 amino acid sequences among expanded clones across subjects suggests private repertoires in all groups. Levels of TCR clonal expansion peaked in HTLV-1-associated myelopathy and reached their lowest in multiple sclerosis, under those of healthy controls.

Judged by abundance, this clonotype is medium-sized. The antigen remains unidentified. The cDNA came from 5'RACE with 10-nucleotide random UMIs. TCRdb passed the 5' RACE reads through MiXCR, listing each CDR3 protein once. The data show over 15,000 distinct CDR3 sequences, roughly 9% seen once. Material for sequencing was CD8+ T cells from blood. The sequence derives from a man between 50 and 59 years old in good health. The chain carries TRBV10-3 and TRBJ2-7; D is unclear. The chain's CDR3 is CAISESGPGYEQYF. DNA for the CDR3: TGTGCCATCAGTGAGTCAGGTCCCGGCTACGAGCAGTACTTC.